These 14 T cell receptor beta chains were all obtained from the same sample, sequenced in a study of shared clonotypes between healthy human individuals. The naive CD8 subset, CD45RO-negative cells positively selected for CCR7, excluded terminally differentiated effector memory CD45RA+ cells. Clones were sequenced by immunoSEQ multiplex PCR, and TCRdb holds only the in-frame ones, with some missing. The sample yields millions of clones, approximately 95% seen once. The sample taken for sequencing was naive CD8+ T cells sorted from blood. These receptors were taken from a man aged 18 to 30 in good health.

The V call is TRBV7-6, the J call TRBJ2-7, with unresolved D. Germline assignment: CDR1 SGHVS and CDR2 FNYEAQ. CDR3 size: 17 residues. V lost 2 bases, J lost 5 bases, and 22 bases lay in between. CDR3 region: CASSLFMVGMANDEQYF. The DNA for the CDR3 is TGTGCCAGCAGCTTATTCATGGTGGGGATGGCCAATGACGAGCAGTACTTC.

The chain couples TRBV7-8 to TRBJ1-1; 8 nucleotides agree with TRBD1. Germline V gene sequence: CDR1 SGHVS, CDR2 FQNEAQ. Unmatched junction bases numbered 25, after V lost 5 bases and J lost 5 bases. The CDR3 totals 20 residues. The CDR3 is CASSPLTVVAQGGLGTEAFF. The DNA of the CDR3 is TGTGCCAGCAGCCCACTTACGGTCGTCGCACAGGGGGGTTTGGGGACTGAAGCTTTCTTT.

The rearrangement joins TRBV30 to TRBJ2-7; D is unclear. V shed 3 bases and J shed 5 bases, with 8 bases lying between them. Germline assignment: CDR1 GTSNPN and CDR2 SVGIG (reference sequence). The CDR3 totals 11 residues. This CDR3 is CAWSAVHEQYF. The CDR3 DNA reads TGTGCCTGGAGCGCGGTCCACGAGCAGTACTTC. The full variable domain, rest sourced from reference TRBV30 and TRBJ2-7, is SQTIHQWPATLVQPVGSPLSLECTVEGTSNPNLYWYRQAAGRGLQLLFYSVGIGQISSEVPQNLSASRPQDRQFILSSKKLLLSDSGFYLCAWSAVHEQYFGPGTRLTVT.

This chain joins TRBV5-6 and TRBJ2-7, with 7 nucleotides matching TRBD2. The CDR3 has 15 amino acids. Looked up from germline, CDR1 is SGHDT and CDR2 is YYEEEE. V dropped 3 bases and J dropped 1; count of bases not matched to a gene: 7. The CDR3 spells CASSSGGEGSYEQYF. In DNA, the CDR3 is TGTGCCAGCAGCTCTGGCGGGGAGGGGTCCTACGAGCAGTACTTC. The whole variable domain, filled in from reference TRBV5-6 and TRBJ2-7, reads DAGVTQSPTHLIKTRGQQVTLRCSPKSGHDTVSWYQQALGQGPQFIFQYYEEEERQRGNFPDRFSGHQFPNYSSELNVNALLLGDSALYLCASSSGGEGSYEQYFGPGTRLTVT.

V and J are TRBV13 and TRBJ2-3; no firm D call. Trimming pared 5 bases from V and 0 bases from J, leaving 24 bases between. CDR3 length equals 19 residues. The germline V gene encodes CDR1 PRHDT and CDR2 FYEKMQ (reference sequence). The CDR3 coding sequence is TGTGCCAGCAGCCCCCCGGTTCCTGGGGTAGGAGCTAGCACAGATACGCAGTATTTT. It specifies CASSPPVPGVGASTDTQYF.

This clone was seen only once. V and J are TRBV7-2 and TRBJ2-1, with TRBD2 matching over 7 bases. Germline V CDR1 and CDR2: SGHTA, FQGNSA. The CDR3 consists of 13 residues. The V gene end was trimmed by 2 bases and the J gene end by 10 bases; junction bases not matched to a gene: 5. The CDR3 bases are TGTGCCAGCAGCTTACCCCCGCGGGAGGAGCAGTTCTTC. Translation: CASSLPPREEQFF.

The CDR3 bases are TGTGCCAGCAGTTCCGCTGGACAGGTGGGCCAGTACTTC. Its translation: CASSSAGQVGQYF. V usage is TRBV28 and J usage is TRBJ2-5, with 7 bases fitting TRBD1. The V and J ends lost 4 bases and 10 bases, in that order; junction bases with no gene match: 9. Germline-derived CDR1 and CDR2 are MDHEN and SYDVKM. The CDR3 has 13 residues.

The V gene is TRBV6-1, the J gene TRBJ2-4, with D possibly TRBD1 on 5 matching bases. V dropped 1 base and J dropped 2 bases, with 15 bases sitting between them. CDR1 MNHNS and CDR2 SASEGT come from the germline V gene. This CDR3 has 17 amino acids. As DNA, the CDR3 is TGTGCCAGCAGTGAAGAGGGTCAGTCAGGGACCAAAAACATTCAGTACTTC. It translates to CASSEEGQSGTKNIQYF.

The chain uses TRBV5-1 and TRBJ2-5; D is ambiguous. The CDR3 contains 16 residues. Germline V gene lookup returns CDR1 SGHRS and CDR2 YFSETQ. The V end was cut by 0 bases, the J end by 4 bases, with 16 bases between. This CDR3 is CASSLEFFGPLETQYF. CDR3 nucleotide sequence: TGCGCCAGCAGCTTGGAATTCTTTGGGCCTCTAGAGACCCAGTACTTC.

The CDR3 coding sequence is TGTGCCAGCAGCCTCGTGGGGGGGACCACCTACGAGCAGTACTTC. Protein product: CASSLVGGTTYEQYF. This chain uses TRBV5-5 with TRBJ2-7; 7 nucleotides match TRBD2. Germline trimming cut 4 bases from V and 2 bases from J; bases unmatched to any gene: 9. CDR3 length: 15 amino acids. The germline V gene has CDR1 SGHKS and CDR2 YYEKEE (reference sequence). The variable domain in full, with the rest retrieved from reference TRBV5-5 and TRBJ2-7, is DAGVTQSPTHLIKTRGQQVTLRCSPISGHKSVSWYQQVLGQGPQFIFQYYEKEERGRGNFPDRFSARQFPNYSSELNVNALLLGDSALYLCASSLVGGTTYEQYFGPGTRLTVT.

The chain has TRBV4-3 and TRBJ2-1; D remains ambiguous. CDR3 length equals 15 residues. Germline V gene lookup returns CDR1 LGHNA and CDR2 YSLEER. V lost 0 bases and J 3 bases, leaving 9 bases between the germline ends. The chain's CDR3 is CASSQDNSRYNEQFF. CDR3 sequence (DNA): TGCGCCAGCAGCCAAGATAACAGCCGCTACAATGAGCAGTTCTTC.

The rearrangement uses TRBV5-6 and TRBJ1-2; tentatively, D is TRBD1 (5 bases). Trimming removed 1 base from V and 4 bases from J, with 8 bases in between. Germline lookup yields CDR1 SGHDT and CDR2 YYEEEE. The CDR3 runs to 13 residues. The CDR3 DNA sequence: TGTGCCAGCAGCTTGTGGGGCGGCTATGGCTACACCTTC. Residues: CASSLWGGYGYTF.

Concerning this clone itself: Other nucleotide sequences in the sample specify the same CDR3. DNA of the CDR3: TGTGCCAGCAGCTTAGCAGGGCAGGGGAGCTACGAGCAGTACTTC. It is translated as CASSLAGQGSYEQYF. The rearrangement uses TRBV7-9 and TRBJ2-7; a weak D match, TRBD1 (6 bases). The CDR3 has 15 amino acids. The germline V gene has CDR1 SEHNR and CDR2 FQNEAQ (reference sequence). V lost 0 bases, J lost 3 bases, and 12 bases lay in between.

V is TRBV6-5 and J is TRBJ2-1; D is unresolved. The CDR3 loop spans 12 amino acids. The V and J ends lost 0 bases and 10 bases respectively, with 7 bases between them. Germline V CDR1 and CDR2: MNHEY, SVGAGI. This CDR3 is CASSYSRQEQFF. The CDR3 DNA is TGTGCCAGCAGTTACTCGAGGCAAGAGCAGTTCTTC.